A selection of T cell receptor beta chains follows, all from one sample in a study of blood T cell repertoires in COVID-19. Repertoires were generated with immunoSEQ multiplex PCR, while TCRdb's copy carries only in-frame clones and drops some. This sample has 300,000 to 350,000 clones, with around 90% found just once. Specimen: peripheral blood. The receptors stem from a woman younger than 45 with COVID-19, enrolled during active disease. Each CDR3 is given without its conserved first and last residue. Fields, in order: J gene, V gene, CDR3 protein.

>TRBJ2-6|TRBV30
AWSQGAGGANVLT
>TRBJ1-6|TRBV9
ASSVGIRTGNSPLH
>TRBJ2-3|TRBV6-2/TRBV6-3
ASSYELADYTDTQY
>TRBJ1-5|TRBV27
ASSFSGLDKPQH
>TRBJ1-1|TRBV10-3
AISESGPGTGPTEAF
>TRBJ1-2|TRBV10-3
AISESGVNYGYT
>TRBJ2-7|TRBV11-2
ASSFLYDRGSSYEQY
>TRBJ1-1|TRBV13
ASSLVRGSEAF
>TRBJ1-1|TRBV5-1
ASSRDTNTEAF
>TRBJ1-2|TRBV5-6
ASSSFALAGYYGYT
>TRBJ1-4|TRBV5-1
ASSFGQGREKLF
>TRBJ1-2|TRBV5-1
ASRLTGPRGGYT
>TRBJ1-1|TRBV12-3/TRBV12-4
ASSFGGSTEAF
>TRBJ2-7|TRBV10-1
ASSGRGANGNYEQY
>TRBJ2-3|TRBV12-5
ASGWQTSGRDTDTQY
>TRBJ2-7|TRBV10-3
AISAKLNSPGLADPYEQY
>TRBJ1-1|TRBV25-1
ASSATWGQGSPSTEAF
>TRBJ2-3|TRBV2
ASSEFAGMALADTQY
>TRBJ2-7|TRBV3-1/TRBV3-2
ASSHLKGDEQY
>TRBJ2-7|TRBV11-2
ASSLGQLAGVFEQY
>TRBJ1-4|TRBV5-5
ASTRQGNEKLF
>TRBJ1-5|TRBV6-5
ASSRTGRNQPQH
>TRBJ2-5|TRBV6-6
ASSQPKGLAGMGETQY
>TRBJ2-3|TRBV19
ASSRGPGTSGGDTQY
>TRBJ2-7|TRBV28
ASSLEGLVYEQY
>TRBJ2-1|TRBV5-1
ASSLALFDSYNEQF
>TRBJ2-3|TRBV5-1
ASSLQGASTDTQY
>TRBJ2-5|TRBV10-2
ASSEQGETQY
>TRBJ2-2|TRBV2
ATGTSGKNTGELF
>TRBJ2-7|TRBV29-1
SVEGQGYEQY
>TRBJ1-2|TRBV25-1
ASSRGTFYGYT
>TRBJ1-1|TRBV7-9
ASNEYTEAF
>TRBJ1-1|TRBV5-1
ASSRGTGSYTEAF
>TRBJ2-3|TRBV14
ASSQLSARGDQDTQY
>TRBJ1-2|TRBV19
ASSIGTVYGYT
>TRBJ2-7|TRBV19
ASREPLADGSYEQY
>TRBJ2-7|TRBV7-2
ASSLGAGNTYEQY
>TRBJ2-5|TRBV5-4
ASSLIVTEETQY
>TRBJ2-7|TRBV27
ASSFRTGRGEQY
>TRBJ2-6|TRBV3-1/TRBV3-2
ASSPQGHSGANVLT
>TRBJ2-1|TRBV3-1/TRBV3-2
ASSQGSSVNEQF
>TRBJ1-6|TRBV3-1/TRBV3-2
ASSDLPLADSPLH
>TRBJ1-6|TRBV30
AWSNSFNSPLH
>TRBJ1-1|TRBV5-5
ASSLTGGGTEAF
>TRBJ1-1|TRBV7-9
ASSAGSTEAF
>TRBJ1-5|TRBV5-5
ASSWTGSLGDQPQH
>TRBJ2-5|TRBV29-1
SVEAGAGETQY
>TRBJ2-7|TRBV10-3
AISATGTSYEQY